The 12 T cell receptor beta chains below were found in one sample sequenced in a study of blood T cells in healthy people across ages. A second PCR, run for about 7 to 11 cycles, used a sample-barcoded 5' primer plus a J-beta primer mix. From the 5' RACE reads, TCRdb called clonotypes with MiXCR, one entry per CDR3 protein. The sample includes hundreds of thousands of distinct CDR3 sequences, about 25% of them seen just once. This sample was shared with a second study, whose subject was T cells of mothers and their children.

Sequenced: blood. All receptors derive from a boy under 18 in good health.

This clonotype was observed a handful of times. This rearrangement joins TRBV24-1 to TRBJ2-5; 9 bases align to TRBD2. The length of the CDR3 is 16 residues. The V gene's germline CDR1 is KGHDR and CDR2 SFDVKD. V lost 9 bases and J lost 2; bases outside the gene matches: 12. CDR3 amino acids: CATAPHASGEQETQYF. For the CDR3, the DNA is TGTGCCACCGCCCCTCATGCTAGCGGGGAGCAAGAGACCCAGTACTTC.

This clonotype has a handful of counts. The V and J genes are TRBV4-1 and TRBJ2-5, with D hard to call. The assigned J gene may be wrong: the sequence end matches TRBJ2-7 better. This CDR3 has 13 residues. CDR1 is MGHRA and CDR2 is YSYEKL in the germline V gene. The CDR3 DNA is TGCGCCAGCAGCCAAGTGTTAGGGAACGAGCAGTACTTC. Residues: CASSQVLGNEQYF.

As for this clonotype: The germline gene is not matched at one end of the junction; a read error may be the cause. V usage is TRBV28 and J usage is TRBJ2-5, with 8 bases aligning to TRBD2. The germline gives CDR1 MDHEN, CDR2 SYDVKM. The CDR3 is 15 residues long. CDR3 amino acids: CASSLNGRALEAQYF. CDR3 bases: TGTGCCAGCAGTTTGAACGGGAGGGCTCTAGAGGCCCAGTACTTC.

The CDR3 DNA follows: TGTGCCAGCAGCCCCGACGGGGGCCTCTCCTACAATGAGCAGTTCTTC. Its translation is CASSPDGGLSYNEQFF. The chain employs TRBV7-2 and TRBJ2-1, with D perhaps given as TRBD1 or TRBD2 (6 bases each). V was clipped by 5 bases and J by 0 bases, with 14 bases between them. The V gene's germline CDR1 is SGHTA and CDR2 FQGNSA. There are 16 residues in the CDR3. The whole variable domain, remainder taken from reference TRBV7-2 and TRBJ2-1, is GAGVSQSPSNKVTEKGKDVELRCDPISGHTALYWYRQSLGQGLEFLIYFQGNSAPDKSGLPSDRFSAERTGGSVSTLTIQRTQQEDSAVYLCASSPDGGLSYNEQFFGPGTRLTVL.

The rearrangement links TRBV4-3 to TRBJ2-7, with 7 bases that match TRBD1. The V gene's germline CDR1 is LGHNA and CDR2 YSLEER. This CDR3 contains 15 residues. The junction had 5 bases not matched to a gene; V was cut back by 0 bases and J by 3 bases. CDR3 in amino acids: CASSQETGKGYEQYF. The CDR3 region has the DNA TGCGCCAGCAGCCAAGAGACAGGGAAAGGCTACGAGCAGTACTTC.

This sequence joins TRBV24-1 and TRBJ2-5; 11 nucleotides match TRBD1. The CDR3 is 15 residues long. Trimming took 2 bases from V and 4 from J; bases not matched to a gene: 2. CDR1 and CDR2 from the germline V gene are KGHDR and SFDVKD. The CDR3 loop reads CATSDWTGGGETQYF. DNA of the CDR3: TGTGCCACCAGTGATTGGACAGGGGGCGGAGAGACCCAGTACTTC.

This chain uses TRBV3-1 with TRBJ1-1, with 8 bases lining up with TRBD1. Germline trimming cut 6 bases from V and 6 bases from J; bases unmatched to any gene: 9. The CDR3 runs to 14 residues. The germline V gene encodes CDR1 LGHDT and CDR2 YNNKEL (reference sequence). DNA for the CDR3: TGTGCCAGCAGATCGACAGGGGTGGTAGCTGAAGCTTTCTTT. The encoded protein is CASRSTGVVAEAFF.

This clonotype was found a few times. The rearrangement joins TRBV7-9 to TRBJ2-5, with TRBD2 identical over 15 bases. Germline CDR1 reads SEHNR; CDR2 reads FQNEAQ (reference sequence). The trim removed 5 bases at V and 3 bases at J, leaving 7 bases unmatched. CDR3 length: 17 residues. CDR3 bases: TGTGCCAGCAGCCCGGGACTAGCGGGAGGCAATAAAGAGACCCAGTACTTC. This gives the protein CASSPGLAGGNKETQYF.

V usage is TRBV7-2 and J usage is TRBJ1-2, with D perhaps matching TRBD1 (5 bases). Trimming removed 4 bases from V and 4 bases from J, with 13 bases in between. Germline loops: CDR1 SGHTA, CDR2 FQGNSA. The CDR3 is 14 amino acids. The CDR3 protein is CASSYGHSFYGYTF. CDR3 sequence (DNA): TGTGCCAGCAGCTATGGACATTCTTTCTATGGCTACACCTTC.

In this sample, this clonotype turned up a few times. The chain uses TRBV20-1 and TRBJ1-6; 9 bases fit TRBD1. This CDR3 has 14 residues. Looked up from germline, CDR1 is DFQATT and CDR2 is SNEGSKA (reference sequence). V gave up 5 bases and J gave up 7 bases; unmatched junction bases: 6. In nucleotides, the CDR3 is TGCAGTGCTGACCGGGACAGGGAGAATTCACCCCTCCACTTT. Its translation is CSADRDRENSPLHF.

This clonotype was seen ten or more times. The chain recombines TRBV6-2 or TRBV6-3 with TRBJ1-1; a possible D gene is TRBD1 (6 bases). V was trimmed by 6 bases and J by 5 bases, leaving 13 bases between them. The CDR3 has 13 amino acids. CDR1 and CDR2 (germline): MNHEY, SVGEGT. The DNA of the CDR3 is TGTGCCAGCAGCCTAGGGGGACGGACTGAAGCTTTCTTT. Residues: CASSLGGRTEAFF.

The table lists this clonotype with many counts. This sequence joins TRBV19 and TRBJ2-7, with a weak D call TRBD1 (6 bases). The CDR3 sequence is 15 residues long. CDR1 and CDR2 (germline): LNHDA, SQIVND (reference sequence). V was pared by 1 base and J by 3 bases, with 13 bases between. This CDR3 reads CASSIVVAQGYEQYF. The CDR3 bases are TGTGCCAGTAGTATAGTGGTCGCACAGGGCTACGAGCAGTACTTC. Supplemented by reference TRBV19 and TRBJ2-7, the full variable domain reads DGGITQSPKYLFRKEGQNVTLSCEQNLNHDAMYWYRQDPGQGLRLIYYSQIVNDFQKGDIAEGYSVSREKKESFPLTVTSAQKNPTAFYLCASSIVVAQGYEQYFGPGTRLTVT.